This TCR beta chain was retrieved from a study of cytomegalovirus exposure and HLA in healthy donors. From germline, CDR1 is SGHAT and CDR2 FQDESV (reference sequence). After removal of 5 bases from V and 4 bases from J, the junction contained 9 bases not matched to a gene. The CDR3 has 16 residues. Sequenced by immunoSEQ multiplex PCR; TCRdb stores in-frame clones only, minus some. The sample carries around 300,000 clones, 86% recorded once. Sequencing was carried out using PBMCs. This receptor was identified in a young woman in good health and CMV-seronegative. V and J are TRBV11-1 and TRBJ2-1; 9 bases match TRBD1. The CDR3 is CASSGTGGSTYNEQFF. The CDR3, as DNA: TGTGCCAGCAGCGGAACAGGGGGCTCAACGTACAATGAGCAGTTCTTC.